A single sample gave rise to the 24 T cell receptor beta chains below, sequenced in a study of cytomegalovirus exposure and HLA in healthy donors. A multiplex PCR was run with 60 Vbeta primers and 13 Jbeta primers. TCRdb keeps only in-frame clones here, not all; method: immunoSEQ multiplex PCR. Here the sample table reports about 150,000 clones. Sequenced material: PBMCs. Receptor source: a woman in her forties or fifties in good health and CMV-seronegative.

The chain links TRBV30 to TRBJ1-2; weak D call: TRBD1 (6 bases). CDR3 size: 14 residues. Trimming took off 0 bases at V and 5 bases at J, with 13 bases between the two ends. From germline, CDR1 is GTSNPN and CDR2 SVGIG (reference sequence). This CDR3 reads CAWSVGGIGYGYTF. CDR3 in DNA: TGTGCCTGGAGTGTTGGGGGCATTGGGTATGGCTACACCTTC. Full variable domain (remainder filled in from reference TRBV30 and TRBJ1-2): SQTIHQWPATLVQPVGSPLSLECTVEGTSNPNLYWYRQAAGRGLQLLFYSVGIGQISSEVPQNLSASRPQDRQFILSSKKLLLSDSGFYLCAWSVGGIGYGYTFGSGTRLTVV.

This CDR3 is CASLAQGGGDLSYEQYF. CDR3 bases: TGTGCCAGCCTAGCGCAAGGGGGAGGGGACCTTTCCTACGAGCAGTACTTC. The genes are TRBV28 and TRBJ2-7, with a tentative D call TRBD2 (7 bases). The CDR3 runs to 17 residues. V lost 8 bases to trimming and J lost 1 base, with 24 bases between them. Germline loops: CDR1 MDHEN, CDR2 SYDVKM.

This chain links TRBV5-6 with TRBJ1-5, with D possibly matching TRBD1 (5 bases). Looked up from germline, CDR1 is SGHDT and CDR2 is YYEEEE. V lost 4 bases and J 4 bases, leaving 6 bases between the germline ends. CDR3 length: 12 residues. CDR3 sequence: CASSRGNQPQHF. DNA of the CDR3: TGTGCCAGCAGCCGGGGGAATCAGCCCCAGCATTTT.

The chain combines TRBV9 with TRBJ2-6; no reliable D call. V was trimmed by 3 bases and J by 2 bases, leaving 6 bases between them. CDR1 is SGDLS, CDR2 YYNGEE, per germline. The CDR3 covers 14 residues. Here the CDR3 reads CASSDLAGANVLTF. The CDR3 DNA follows: TGTGCCAGCAGCGACTTAGCTGGGGCCAACGTCCTGACTTTC.

The V and J genes are TRBV15 and TRBJ1-1; D might be TRBD1 (5 bases). The V gene lost 1 base and the J gene lost 9 bases, with 18 bases spanning the gap. Germline V CDR1 and CDR2: LNHNV, YYDKDF (reference sequence). This CDR3 region has 15 residues. This chain's CDR3 is CATSRGETGVRKAFF. The CDR3 DNA reads TGTGCCACCAGCAGAGGAGAAACGGGGGTACGGAAAGCTTTCTTT.

The chain recombines TRBV7-2 with TRBJ2-7; 11 bases are a match to TRBD2. Trimming took 5 bases from V and 0 from J; bases not matched to a gene: 3. CDR1 and CDR2 from the germline V gene are SGHTA and FQGNSA. This CDR3 spans 15 amino acids. The CDR3 here is CASSPTSGSSYEQYF. CDR3 DNA sequence: TGTGCCAGCAGCCCTACTAGCGGGAGCTCCTACGAGCAGTACTTC. Combining the CDR3 with reference TRBV7-2 and TRBJ2-7 gives the whole variable domain GAGVSQSPSNKVTEKGKDVELRCDPISGHTALYWYRQSLGQGLEFLIYFQGNSAPDKSGLPSDRFSAERTGGSVSTLTIQRTQQEDSAVYLCASSPTSGSSYEQYFGPGTRLTVT.

The chain carries TRBV19 and TRBJ2-2; 12 nucleotides line up with TRBD1. The CDR3 is 16 amino acids. The V gene end was trimmed by 8 bases and the J gene end by 5 bases; junction bases not matched to a gene: 9. Germline V gene data show CDR1 as LNHDA and CDR2 as SQIVND (reference sequence). The CDR3 DNA sequence: TGTGCCAGTCTCGACCGGGACAGGGGGCAGACCGGGGAGCTGTTTTTT. Translation gives CASLDRDRGQTGELFF. The full variable domain, in which reference TRBV19 and TRBJ2-2 provide the parts outside the CDR3, is DGGITQSPKYLFRKEGQNVTLSCEQNLNHDAMYWYRQDPGQGLRLIYYSQIVNDFQKGDIAEGYSVSREKKESFPLTVTSAQKNPTAFYLCASLDRDRGQTGELFFGEGSRLTVL.

The genes are TRBV9 and TRBJ2-7; 7 nucleotides agree with TRBD1. The germline gives CDR1 SGDLS, CDR2 YYNGEE. The CDR3 spans 15 residues. The V gene end was trimmed by 0 bases and the J gene end by 0 bases; junction bases not matched to a gene: 3. CDR3 sequence: CASSVEDRDSYEQYF. CDR3 coding DNA: TGTGCCAGCAGCGTAGAAGACAGGGACTCCTACGAGCAGTACTTC.

The V call is TRBV13, the J call TRBJ2-7; TRBD1 agrees at 7 bases. The J segment lost 2 bases and the V segment lost 4 bases, leaving 5 bases of the junction unmatched. The CDR3 has 14 residues. Germline CDR1 and CDR2: PRHDT and FYEKMQ (reference sequence). The CDR3 nucleotides read TGTGCCAGCAGCTCCGGGACAGAGACCTACGAGCAGTACTTC. Protein: CASSSGTETYEQYF.

The chain's CDR3 is CASSARTGKRVTQYF. In DNA, the CDR3 is TGTGCCAGCAGTGCACGGACGGGGAAAAGAGTGACCCAGTACTTC. This sequence joins TRBV2 and TRBJ2-5; TRBD2 is a possible D gene (5 bases). Trimming cost V 4 bases and J 7 bases, with 19 bases left between them. Germline-derived CDR1 and CDR2 are SNHLY and FYNNEI. This CDR3 has 15 residues.

This chain joins TRBV30 and TRBJ1-2; D is undetermined. The CDR3 spans 14 residues. Deletions cut 3 bases from V and 6 bases from J, with 17 bases between. The germline gives CDR1 GTSNPN, CDR2 SVGIG (reference sequence). The CDR3 loop reads CAWSANPSGHGYTF. The CDR3 DNA is TGTGCCTGGAGCGCCAATCCGAGCGGGCATGGCTACACCTTC.

The V call is TRBV28, the J call TRBJ2-4; 12 bases agree with TRBD1. This CDR3 spans 17 amino acids. Germline trimming cut 3 bases from V and 6 bases from J; bases unmatched to any gene: 9. Germline V gene data show CDR1 as MDHEN and CDR2 as SYDVKM. The CDR3 region has the DNA TGTGCCAGCAGTTTGGGGTCCGGGACAGGGGGCACAAACATTCAGTACTTC. It specifies CASSLGSGTGGTNIQYF.

The chain carries TRBV28 and TRBJ2-7, with TRBD1 matching 7 bases. The CDR3 has 12 amino acids. In germline, CDR1 is MDHEN, CDR2 SYDVKM. After removal of 8 bases from V and 5 bases from J, the junction contained 6 bases not matched to a gene. CDR3: CASCNTGDEQYF. As DNA, the CDR3 is TGTGCCAGCTGCAACACAGGGGACGAGCAGTACTTC.

This chain links TRBV27 with TRBJ1-5, with 7 bases aligning to TRBD1. CDR3 length equals 15 residues. The junction had 3 bases not matched to a gene; V was cut back by 2 bases and J by 2 bases. CDR1 is MNHEY, CDR2 SMNVEV, per germline (reference sequence). CDR3 bases: TGTGCCAGCAGTTTAGTAGGGGGCGGCAATCAGCCCCAGCATTTT. Translated: CASSLVGGGNQPQHF.

J is TRBJ2-3 and V is TRBV7-9; D is ambiguous. CDR3 length: 14 amino acids. Trimming pared 5 bases from V and 2 bases from J, leaving 11 bases between. From germline, CDR1 is SEHNR and CDR2 FQNEAQ (reference sequence). The DNA for the CDR3 is TGTGCCAGCAGCGGTGGCCACGCCACAGATACGCAGTATTTT. Translated, it gives CASSGGHATDTQYF.

V gene TRBV9 combines with J gene TRBJ1-3; TRBD1 aligns across 8 bases. V was clipped by 3 bases and J by 4 bases; unmatched bases: 9. The CDR3 is 16 residues long. Per the germline V gene, CDR1 is SGDLS and CDR2 is YYNGEE. CDR3 DNA: TGTGCCAGCAGCGGCAGGGGGCGCGAGGGGGGAAACACCATATATTTT. Protein sequence: CASSGRGREGGNTIYF.

The genes are TRBV19 and TRBJ2-1; TRBD2 agrees at 14 bases. CDR1 LNHDA and CDR2 SQIVND come from the germline V gene (reference sequence). The CDR3 has 19 residues. With 4 bases clipped from V and 5 bases from J, the junction kept 13 bases outside the gene matches. CDR3 nucleotides: TGTGCCAGTAGTACTAGAGGGAGGGGACTAGCGGGAGACGACAATGAGCAGTTCTTC. It codes for CASSTRGRGLAGDDNEQFF.

CDR3 sequence (DNA): TGTGCCAGCAGCCAAGGGAAACAGGGGAACAATGAGCAGTTCTTC. It encodes CASSQGKQGNNEQFF. This rearrangement joins TRBV4-2 to TRBJ2-1, with 7 bases aligning to TRBD1. The J segment lost 5 bases and the V segment lost 1 base, leaving 5 bases of the junction unmatched. CDR3 length: 15 amino acids. Germline V gives CDR1 LGHNA, CDR2 YNFKEQ.

The chain recombines TRBV7-2 with TRBJ2-7; perhaps TRBD2 as D (6 bases). V was shortened by 6 bases and J by 2 bases, with 14 bases between the two germline ends. The CDR3 runs 14 residues. The germline V gene encodes CDR1 SGHTA and CDR2 FQGNSA. The CDR3 DNA is TGTGCCAGCAGTCTTAGCGGACAAACCTACGAGCAGTACTTC. This encodes CASSLSGQTYEQYF. The whole variable domain, remainder taken from reference TRBV7-2 and TRBJ2-7, is GAGVSQSPSNKVTEKGKDVELRCDPISGHTALYWYRQSLGQGLEFLIYFQGNSAPDKSGLPSDRFSAERTGGSVSTLTIQRTQQEDSAVYLCASSLSGQTYEQYFGPGTRLTVT.

V and J are TRBV28 and TRBJ2-1; tentatively, D is TRBD1 (6 bases). Germline CDR1 MDHEN, CDR2 SYDVKM. V was pared by 6 bases and J by 0 bases, with 9 bases between. CDR3 length: 14 amino acids. CDR3 sequence reads: CASSLGGSYNEQFF. CDR3 nucleotide sequence: TGTGCCAGCAGCCTAGGGGGCTCCTACAATGAGCAGTTCTTC.

The chain links TRBV7-3 to TRBJ2-3, with a weak D call TRBD2 (6 bases). This CDR3 contains 17 residues. Germline CDR1 and CDR2: SGHTA and FQGTGA. The ends were cut back, 5 bases at V and 3 bases at J, with 21 bases in the middle. The CDR3 loop is CASSQTTGGAGTDTQYF. CDR3 coding DNA: TGTGCCAGCAGCCAGACGACCGGCGGGGCAGGGACAGATACGCAGTATTTT.

The V call is TRBV7-9, the J call TRBJ1-1, with a possible D match to TRBD1 (5 bases). V lost 5 bases, J lost 10 bases, and 11 bases lay in between. The germline CDR1 and CDR2 sequences are SEHNR and FQNEAQ (reference sequence). The CDR3 totals 11 residues. CDR3 protein: CASSPRDLAFF. Written as DNA, the CDR3 is TGTGCCAGCAGCCCGCGGGACTTAGCTTTCTTT.

This chain uses TRBV29-1 with TRBJ1-1; maybe TRBD1 (5 bases). Germline loops: CDR1 SQVTM, CDR2 ANQGSEA. This CDR3 is built from 15 residues. V was clipped by 0 bases and J by 1 base, with 12 bases between them. The CDR3 loop is CSVEDWVGGNTEAFF. DNA of the CDR3: TGCAGCGTTGAAGATTGGGTCGGGGGGAACACTGAAGCTTTCTTT.

The gene calls are TRBV6-5 and TRBJ1-2; 9 bases agree with TRBD1. V shed 6 bases and J 6 bases; nucleotides not matched to a gene: 8. The CDR3 length is 14 residues. Germline V CDR1 and CDR2: MNHEY, SVGAGI. The CDR3 loop reads CASSSGTGINGYTF. For the CDR3, the DNA is TGTGCCAGCAGCTCTGGGACAGGGATTAATGGCTACACCTTC.